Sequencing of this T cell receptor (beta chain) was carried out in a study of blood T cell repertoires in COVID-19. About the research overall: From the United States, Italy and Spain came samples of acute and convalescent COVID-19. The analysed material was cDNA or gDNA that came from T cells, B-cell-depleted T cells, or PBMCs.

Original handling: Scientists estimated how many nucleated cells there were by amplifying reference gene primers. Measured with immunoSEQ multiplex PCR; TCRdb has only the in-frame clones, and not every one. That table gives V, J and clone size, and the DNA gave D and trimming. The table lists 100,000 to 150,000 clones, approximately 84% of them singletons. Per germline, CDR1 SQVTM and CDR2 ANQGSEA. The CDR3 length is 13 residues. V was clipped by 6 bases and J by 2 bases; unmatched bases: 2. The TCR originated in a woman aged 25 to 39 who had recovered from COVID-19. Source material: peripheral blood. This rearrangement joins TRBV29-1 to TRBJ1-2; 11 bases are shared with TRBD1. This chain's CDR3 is CSVGTGGNYGYTF. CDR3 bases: TGCAGCGTGGGGACAGGGGGAAACTATGGCTACACCTTC.